These T cell receptor beta chains were read from a single sample in a study of blood T cell repertoires in COVID-19. TCRdb's table, derived via immunoSEQ multiplex PCR, lists solely in-frame clones and lacks some. The sample records almost 250,000 clones, roughly 91% being singletons. The specimen sequenced was PBMCs or T cells enriched from blood (not recorded which). The receptors derive from a woman aged 30 to 39 who had recovered from COVID-19. Both conserved end residues are part of each CDR3. Fields, in order: V gene, D gene, CDR3 length, clone size, J gene, CDR3 DNA, CDR3 protein. D genes are given only for firm matches. A clone size is listed for some rows: how often the clone was seen (once, few, many), or a class if it is expanded.

TRBV7-8,-,12,-,TRBJ2-5,TGTGCCAGCAGCTTCCTCCAAGAGACCCAGTACTTC,CASSFLQETQYF
TRBV29-1,TRBD1,12,-,TRBJ1-1,TGCAGCGTTGGACAGGGGAGGCAGGAAGCTTTCTTT,CSVGQGRQEAFF
TRBV10-3,-,17,-,TRBJ1-1,TGTGCCATCAGTGCTGGACAGTTAAGCTATGCTCGACGGGTGGCTTTCTTT,CAISAGQLSYARRVAFF
TRBV5-8,-,14,-,TRBJ2-7,TGTGCCAGCTTAAGAGAGGGCAGATGGTACGAGCAGTACTTC,CASLREGRWYEQYF
TRBV7-9,-,14,-,TRBJ2-1,TGTGCCAGCAGCCCCCCACGAGGGTACAATGAGCAGTTCTTC,CASSPPRGYNEQFF
TRBV11-1,-,12,-,TRBJ1-2,TGTGCCAGCAGCTTATCAGGGGACGGCTACACCTTC,CASSLSGDGYTF
TRBV20-1,TRBD1,15,-,TRBJ1-6,TGCAGTGCTAGTCCAGGGGGAATCTATAATTCACCCCTCCACTTT,CSASPGGIYNSPLHF
TRBV18,-,19,-,TRBJ1-1,TGTGCCAGCTCACCAGATTTACGGTTCGAGGGCCACCACCCAACCGAAGCTTTCTTT,CASSPDLRFEGHHPTEAFF
TRBV7-8,TRBD2,17,-,TRBJ2-7,TGTGCCAGCAGCCCTGCTGCACCGGCGGGGGACTCCTACGAGCAGTACTTC,CASSPAAPAGDSYEQYF
TRBV28,TRBD1,17,-,TRBJ1-3,TGTGCCAGCAGTACCCCAGGGGGTAAGGGCCTTGGAAACACCATATATTTT,CASSTPGGKGLGNTIYF
TRBV11-2,TRBD1,14,few,TRBJ2-7,TGTGCCAGCAGCTACCGGGACAGGGGATACGAGCAGTACTTC,CASSYRDRGYEQYF
TRBV3-1/TRBV3-2,TRBD2,16,-,TRBJ2-7,TGTGCCAGCAGCCAAGTATTAGCGGGAGGCCCCTACGAGCAGTACTTC,CASSQVLAGGPYEQYF
TRBV3-1/TRBV3-2,-,15,-,TRBJ1-2,TGTGCCAGCAGCCAAGTATTGTCGGGGGACGGAGGCTACACCTTC,CASSQVLSGDGGYTF
TRBV6-5,TRBD1,13,-,TRBJ1-1,TGTGCCGGGCAACAGGGGTGGAGCACTGAAGCTTTCTTT,CAGQQGWSTEAFF
TRBV5-1,-,14,-,TRBJ2-5,TGCGCCAGCAGCTCGGAGAATACCGGGGGGACCCAGTACTTC,CASSSENTGGTQYF
TRBV6-2/TRBV6-3,TRBD2,15,-,TRBJ2-7,TGTGCCAGCAGTCCCTCTAGCGGAAACCCTTACGAGCAGTACTTC,CASSPSSGNPYEQYF
TRBV7-2,-,13,-,TRBJ2-7,TGTGCCAGCAGCTTAGTTAACCGGGACGAGCAGTACTTC,CASSLVNRDEQYF
TRBV29-1,TRBD2,15,-,TRBJ2-1,TGCAGCGTTGTCAAACTACGGCGGGGGGACAATGAGCAGTTCTTC,CSVVKLRRGDNEQFF
TRBV18,TRBD1,15,-,TRBJ2-1,TGTGCCAGCTCCCCACTGAGGGGGCTCAACAATGAGCAGTTCTTC,CASSPLRGLNNEQFF
TRBV29-1,-,15,-,TRBJ1-2,TGCAGCGTCCTGGGAGGGGGGGTTAGTGGCTATGGCTACACCTTC,CSVLGGGVSGYGYTF
TRBV19,TRBD1,15,-,TRBJ1-5,TGTGCCAGTAGGATAGGGACAGGGCATGATCAGCCCCAGCATTTT,CASRIGTGHDQPQHF
TRBV11-2,-,15,-,TRBJ2-1,TGTGCCAGCAGTGTACAGGGAGAGGACTACAATGAGCAGTTCTTC,CASSVQGEDYNEQFF
TRBV28,TRBD1,16,-,TRBJ1-1,TGTGCCAGCAGTTTCTGGCCTGGACAGGGAAACACTGAAGCTTTCTTT,CASSFWPGQGNTEAFF